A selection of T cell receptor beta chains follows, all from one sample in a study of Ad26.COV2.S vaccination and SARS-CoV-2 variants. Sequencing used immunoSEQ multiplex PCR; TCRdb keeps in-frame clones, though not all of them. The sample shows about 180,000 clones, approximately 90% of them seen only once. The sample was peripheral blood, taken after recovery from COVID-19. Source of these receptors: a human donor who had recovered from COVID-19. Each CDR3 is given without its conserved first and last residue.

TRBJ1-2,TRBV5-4,ASSSLGREGNYGYT
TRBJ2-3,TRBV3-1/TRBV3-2,ASSHPLLAATDTQY
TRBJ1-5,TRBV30,AWSQGQGVVQPQH
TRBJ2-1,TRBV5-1,ASSLQRQEGDEQF
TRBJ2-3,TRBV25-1,ASSETGDRDTQY
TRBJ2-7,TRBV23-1,ASSQRLAGGITYEQY
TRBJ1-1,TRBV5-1,ASSLGGGTEAF
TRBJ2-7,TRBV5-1,ASSPRADSYEQY
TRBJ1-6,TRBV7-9,ASSLDPGENSPLH
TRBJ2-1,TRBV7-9,ASSPFGEEQF
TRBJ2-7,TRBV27,ASSSGTGGYEQY
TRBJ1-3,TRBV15,ATSPLKGSGNTIY
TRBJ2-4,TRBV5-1,ASSPFADSGWNIQY
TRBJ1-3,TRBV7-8,ASSIETAHHSGNTIY
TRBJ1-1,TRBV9,ASSVTGSTEAF
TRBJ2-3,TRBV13,ASSSTRTSGGRDTQY
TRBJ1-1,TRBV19,ASSIQGNTEAF
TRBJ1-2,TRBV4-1,ASSQVQGDYGYT
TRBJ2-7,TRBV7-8,ASSFPGRGRFSYEQY
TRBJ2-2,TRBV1,TSSQIGERPAGELF
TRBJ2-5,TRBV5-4,ASSLASGGETQY
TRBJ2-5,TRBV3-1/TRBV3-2,ASSTNYGGGETQY
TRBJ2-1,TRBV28,ASSLVLAGSSSYNEQF
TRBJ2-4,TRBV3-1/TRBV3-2,ASSQGSKNIQY
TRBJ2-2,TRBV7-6,ASSLELAGNTGELF
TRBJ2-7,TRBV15,ATSRDRGRGHEQY
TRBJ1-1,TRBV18,ASSPRGTLEGAF
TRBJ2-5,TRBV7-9,ASSLEVAGGEQETQY